This T cell receptor (beta chain) derives from a study of OX40 agonist ivuxolimab in advanced cancers. Turning to the study itself: In this cohort, patients received ivuxolimab, an agonistic anti-OX40 (CD134) antibody.

Trimming cost V 5 bases and J 7 bases; bases outside gene matches: 4. In germline, CDR1 is SGHTA, CDR2 FQGTGA. The CDR3 is made up of 13 amino acids. With respect to this clone: Other DNA sequences in this specimen translate into the identical CDR3.

Assay: immunoSEQ multiplex PCR; the TCRdb copy retains only in-frame clones and omits some. The sample has roughly 58,000 clones, around 88% seen once. The material sequenced was CD4+ or CD8+ T cells sorted from blood, taken in a trial of the OX40 agonist ivuxolimab. The sequence was collected from an adult with an advanced solid tumor such as melanoma, head and neck, liver or kidney cancer. This chain connects TRBV7-3 to TRBJ2-7; 11 bases match TRBD1. CDR3 residues: CASSLGTGGEQYF. The DNA for the CDR3 is TGTGCCAGCAGCCTAGGGACAGGGGGTGAGCAGTACTTC. The complete variable domain, with remaining parts taken from reference TRBV7-3 and TRBJ2-7, reads GAGVSQTPSNKVTEKGKYVELRCDPISGHTALYWYRQSLGQGPEFLIYFQGTGAADDSGLPNDRFFAVRPEGSVSTLKIQRTERGDSAVYLCASSLGTGGEQYFGPGTRLTVT.